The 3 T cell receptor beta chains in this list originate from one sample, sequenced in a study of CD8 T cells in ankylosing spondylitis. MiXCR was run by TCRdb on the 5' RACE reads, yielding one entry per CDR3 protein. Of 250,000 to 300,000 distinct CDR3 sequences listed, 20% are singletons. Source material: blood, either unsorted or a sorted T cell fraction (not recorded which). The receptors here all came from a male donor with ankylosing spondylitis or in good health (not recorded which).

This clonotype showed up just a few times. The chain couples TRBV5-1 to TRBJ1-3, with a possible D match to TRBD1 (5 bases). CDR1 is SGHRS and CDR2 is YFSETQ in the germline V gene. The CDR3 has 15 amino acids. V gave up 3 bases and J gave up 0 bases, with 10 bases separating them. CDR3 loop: CASSSQGVSGNTIYF. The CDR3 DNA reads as TGCGCCAGCAGCTCTCAAGGGGTCTCTGGAAACACCATATATTTT.

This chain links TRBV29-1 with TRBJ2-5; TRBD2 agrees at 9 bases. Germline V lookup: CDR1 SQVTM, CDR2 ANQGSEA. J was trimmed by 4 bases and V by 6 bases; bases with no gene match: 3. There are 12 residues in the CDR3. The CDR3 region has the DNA TGCAGCGTGGGGGGACTAGCAGAGACCCAGTACTTC. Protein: CSVGGLAETQYF.

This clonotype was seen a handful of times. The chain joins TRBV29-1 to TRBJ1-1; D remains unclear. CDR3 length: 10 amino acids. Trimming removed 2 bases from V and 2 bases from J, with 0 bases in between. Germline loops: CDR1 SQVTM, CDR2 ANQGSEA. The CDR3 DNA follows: TGCAGCGTTGAAAACACTGAAGCTTTCTTT. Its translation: CSVENTEAFF.